The T cell receptor beta chain under discussion was sequenced for a study of blood T cell repertoires in COVID-19. About the study: Samples taken during acute and convalescent COVID-19 were collected in the United States, Italy and Spain. The analysed material was cDNA or gDNA that came from T cells, B-cell-depleted T cells, or PBMCs.

Original analysis: For nucleated cells, counts were estimated from reference gene primer amplification. Produced via immunoSEQ multiplex PCR; TCRdb's table is partial and in-frame only. D and trimming come from the DNA, and the V and J calls and clone size come from that table. The repertoire holds about 160,000 clones, about 88% seen once, with roughly a sixth in the top ten. This clonotype was sampled from a man in his 60s with active or convalescent COVID-19. Material: peripheral blood.

The CDR3 sequence is CASRGGSSGNTIYF. The CDR3 DNA sequence: TGCGCCAGCAGGGGAGGATCCTCTGGAAACACCATATATTTT. V usage is TRBV5-1 and J usage is TRBJ1-3; D gene ambiguous. V lost 5 bases to trimming and J lost 0 bases, with 9 bases between them. CDR1 SGHRS and CDR2 YFSETQ come from the germline V gene. This CDR3 spans 14 amino acids.